The next 4 T cell receptor beta chains were all read from a single sample in a study of metastatic and nonmetastatic thyroid tumors. Nobody among the patients had been given any treatment before thyroid surgery. TCRdb ran MiXCR on the PCR reads. The sample has roughly 24,000 clones, roughly 21% seen once. The specimen was blood. The receptors shown here come from a male donor with papillary thyroid cancer or a benign thyroid nodule (not recorded which). Some clones in this sample may be carry-over from other donors' samples.

The chain is built from TRBV18 and TRBJ2-2; TRBD1 aligns across 7 bases. This CDR3 region has 14 residues. The trim removed 3 bases at V and 5 bases at J, leaving 3 bases unmatched. Germline CDR1 reads KGHSH; CDR2 reads LQKENI. The CDR3 protein is CASSPDRLTGELFF. Here the CDR3 DNA reads TGTGCCAGCTCACCGGACAGGCTAACCGGGGAGCTGTTTTTT.

This clone rates as medium-sized. The genes are TRBV6-1 and TRBJ1-1, with D perhaps TRBD1 (6 bases). Between the trimmed V and J ends, which lost 9 bases and 3 bases, there was a span of 17 bases. Germline lookup yields CDR1 MNHNS and CDR2 SASEGT. The CDR3 runs 14 residues. This CDR3 reads CASILSGADTEAFF. The DNA for the CDR3 is TGTGCCAGTATCCTATCGGGGGCGGACACTGAAGCTTTCTTT.

This clone was seen many times. V is TRBV7-6 and J is TRBJ2-5; 15 nucleotides align to TRBD2. The CDR3 is 18 amino acids. With 2 bases clipped from V and 4 bases from J, the junction kept 8 bases outside the gene matches. The germline V gene has CDR1 SGHVS and CDR2 FNYEAQ. This CDR3 is CASSLPVGGLAGGETQYF. CDR3 sequence (DNA): TGTGCCAGCAGCTTACCCGTGGGGGGACTAGCGGGAGGAGAGACCCAGTACTTC.

At least ten counts were recorded for this clone. The chain has TRBV5-1 and TRBJ2-7; D is undetermined. The CDR3 has 12 residues. The germline V gene has CDR1 SGHRS and CDR2 YFSETQ. The ends were cut back, 4 bases at V and 4 bases at J, with 9 bases in the middle. The CDR3 loop is CASSPSLYEQYF. The DNA for the CDR3 is TGCGCCAGCAGCCCTTCACTTTACGAGCAGTACTTC.